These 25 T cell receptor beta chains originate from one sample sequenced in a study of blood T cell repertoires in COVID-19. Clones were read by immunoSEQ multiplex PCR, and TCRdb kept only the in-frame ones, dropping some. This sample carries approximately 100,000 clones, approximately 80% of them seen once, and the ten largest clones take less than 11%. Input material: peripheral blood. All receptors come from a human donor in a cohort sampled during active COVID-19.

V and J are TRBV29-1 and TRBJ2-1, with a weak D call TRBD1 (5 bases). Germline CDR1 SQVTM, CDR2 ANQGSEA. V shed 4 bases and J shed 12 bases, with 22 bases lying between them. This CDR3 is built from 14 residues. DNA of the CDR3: TGCAGCGTTGTAGGGTATGGCAGGGCGGTTGGGCAGTTCTTC. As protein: CSVVGYGRAVGQFF.

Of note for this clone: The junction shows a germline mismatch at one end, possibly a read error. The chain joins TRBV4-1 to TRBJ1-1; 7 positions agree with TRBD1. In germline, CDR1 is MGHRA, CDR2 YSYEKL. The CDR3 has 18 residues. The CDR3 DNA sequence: TGCGCCAGCAGCCAAGTTCGGGGCCGGACAGGTCACTCGACTGGAGCTTTCTTT. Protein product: CASSQVRGRTGHSTGAFF.

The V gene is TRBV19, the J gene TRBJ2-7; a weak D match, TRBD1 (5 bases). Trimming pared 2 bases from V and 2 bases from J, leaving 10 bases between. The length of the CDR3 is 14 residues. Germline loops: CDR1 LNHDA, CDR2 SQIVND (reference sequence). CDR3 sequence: CASSIKTGAYEQYF. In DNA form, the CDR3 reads TGTGCCAGTAGTATAAAAACAGGAGCCTACGAGCAGTACTTC.

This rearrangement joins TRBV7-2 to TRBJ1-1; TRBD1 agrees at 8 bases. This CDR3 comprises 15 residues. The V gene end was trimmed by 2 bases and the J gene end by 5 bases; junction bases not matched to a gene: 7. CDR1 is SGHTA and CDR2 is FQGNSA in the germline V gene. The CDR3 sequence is CASSLLRTGRTEAFF. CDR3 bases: TGTGCCAGCAGCTTACTCCGGACAGGGAGAACTGAAGCTTTCTTT.

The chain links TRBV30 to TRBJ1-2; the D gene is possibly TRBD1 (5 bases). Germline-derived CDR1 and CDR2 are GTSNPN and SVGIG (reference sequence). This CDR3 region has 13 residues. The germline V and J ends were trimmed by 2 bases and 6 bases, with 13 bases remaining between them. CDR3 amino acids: CAWSRGWGDGYTF. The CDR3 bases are TGTGCCTGGAGTCGAGGCTGGGGGGATGGCTACACCTTC.

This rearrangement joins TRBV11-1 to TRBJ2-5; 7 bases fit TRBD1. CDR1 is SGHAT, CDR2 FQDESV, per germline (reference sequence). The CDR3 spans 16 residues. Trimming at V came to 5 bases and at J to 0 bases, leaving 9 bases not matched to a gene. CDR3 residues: CASSEQAGTDQETQYF. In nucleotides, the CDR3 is TGTGCCAGCAGCGAGCAGGCTGGGACAGACCAAGAGACCCAGTACTTC.

CDR3 protein: CASSPDTGYGYTF. CDR3 sequence (DNA): TGTGCCAGCAGTCCGGACACGGGCTATGGCTACACCTTC. The J gene is TRBJ1-2, the V gene TRBV12-3 or TRBV12-4, with D tentatively TRBD1 (5 bases). CDR3 length: 13 amino acids. With 5 bases removed from V and 4 bases from J, the gap between germline ends came to 11 bases.

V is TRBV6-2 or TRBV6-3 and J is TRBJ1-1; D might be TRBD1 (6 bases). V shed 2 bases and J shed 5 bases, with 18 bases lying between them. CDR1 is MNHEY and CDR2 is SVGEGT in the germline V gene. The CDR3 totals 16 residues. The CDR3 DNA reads TGTGCCAGCAGTTACGGCGTTCTCGGGAGGGGGACTGAAGCTTTCTTT. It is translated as CASSYGVLGRGTEAFF.

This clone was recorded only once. This CDR3 reads CASSLVRGQGLGDTEAFF. Here the CDR3 DNA reads TGTGCCAGCAGCTTAGTGAGGGGACAGGGTCTGGGAGACACTGAAGCTTTCTTT. The chain recombines TRBV11-2 with TRBJ1-1, with TRBD1 matching 9 bases. V was pared by 1 base and J by 3 bases, with 12 bases of the junction left unmatched. Germline V lookup: CDR1 SGHAT, CDR2 FQNNGV. CDR3 length: 18 amino acids.

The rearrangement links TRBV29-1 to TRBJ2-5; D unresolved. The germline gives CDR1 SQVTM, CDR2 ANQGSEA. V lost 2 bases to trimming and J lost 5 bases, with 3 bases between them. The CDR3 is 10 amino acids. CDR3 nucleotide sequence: TGCAGCGTTGAATCGGAGACCCAGTACTTC. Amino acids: CSVESETQYF. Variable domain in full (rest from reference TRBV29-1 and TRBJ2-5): SAVISQKPSRDICQRGTSLTIQCQVDSQVTMMFWYRQQPGQSLTLIATANQGSEATYESGFVIDKFPISRPNLTFSTLTVSNMSPEDSSIYLCSVESETQYFGPGTRLLVL.

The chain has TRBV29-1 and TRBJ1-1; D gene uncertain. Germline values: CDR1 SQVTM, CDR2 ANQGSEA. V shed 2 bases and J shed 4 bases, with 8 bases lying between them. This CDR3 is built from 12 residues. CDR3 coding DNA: TGCAGCGTTGAATCAACGGGCACTGAAGCTTTCTTT. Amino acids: CSVESTGTEAFF.

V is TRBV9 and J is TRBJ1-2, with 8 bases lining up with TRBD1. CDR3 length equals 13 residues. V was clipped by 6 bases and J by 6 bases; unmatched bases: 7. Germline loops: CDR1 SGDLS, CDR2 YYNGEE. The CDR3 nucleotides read TGTGCCAGCACCCGTGGGACAGGTGATGGCTACACCTTC. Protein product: CASTRGTGDGYTF.

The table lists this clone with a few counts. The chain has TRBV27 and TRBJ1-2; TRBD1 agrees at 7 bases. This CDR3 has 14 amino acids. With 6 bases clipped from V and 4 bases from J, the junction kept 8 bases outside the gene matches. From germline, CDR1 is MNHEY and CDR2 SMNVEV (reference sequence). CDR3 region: CASSTANRGYGYTF. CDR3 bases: TGTGCCAGCAGCACGGCCAACAGGGGCTATGGCTACACCTTC.

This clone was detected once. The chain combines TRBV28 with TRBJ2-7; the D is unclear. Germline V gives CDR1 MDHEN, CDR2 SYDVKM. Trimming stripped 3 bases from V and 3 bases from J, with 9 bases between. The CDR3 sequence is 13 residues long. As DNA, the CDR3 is TGTGCCAGCAGTTTTAGCTCCCGCTACGAGCAGTACTTC. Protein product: CASSFSSRYEQYF.

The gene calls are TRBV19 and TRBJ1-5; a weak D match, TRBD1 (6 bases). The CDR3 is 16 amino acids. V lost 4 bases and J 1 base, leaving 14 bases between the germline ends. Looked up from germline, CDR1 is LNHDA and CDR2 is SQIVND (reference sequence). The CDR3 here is CASSTGQGNSNQPQHF. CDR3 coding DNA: TGTGCCAGTAGTACGGGGCAGGGGAACAGCAATCAGCCCCAGCATTTT.

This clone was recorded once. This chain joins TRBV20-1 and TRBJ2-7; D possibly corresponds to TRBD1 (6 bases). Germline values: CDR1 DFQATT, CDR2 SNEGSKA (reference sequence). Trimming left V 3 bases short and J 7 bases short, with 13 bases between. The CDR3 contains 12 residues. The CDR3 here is CSASLGAREQYF. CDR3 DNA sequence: TGCAGTGCTAGTTTGGGGGCACGGGAGCAGTACTTC.

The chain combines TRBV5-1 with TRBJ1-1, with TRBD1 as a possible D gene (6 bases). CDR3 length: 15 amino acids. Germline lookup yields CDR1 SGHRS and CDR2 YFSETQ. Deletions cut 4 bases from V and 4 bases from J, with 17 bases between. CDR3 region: CASSRDGGPSTEAFF. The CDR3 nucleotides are TGCGCCAGCAGCCGGGACGGGGGGCCGAGCACTGAAGCTTTCTTT.

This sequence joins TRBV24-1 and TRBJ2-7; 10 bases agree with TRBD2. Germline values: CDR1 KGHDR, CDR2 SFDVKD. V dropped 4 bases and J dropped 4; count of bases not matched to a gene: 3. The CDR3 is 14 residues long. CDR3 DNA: TGTGCCACCAGTGAGGCTAGCGGGAGTTACGAGCAGTACTTC. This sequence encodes CATSEASGSYEQYF.

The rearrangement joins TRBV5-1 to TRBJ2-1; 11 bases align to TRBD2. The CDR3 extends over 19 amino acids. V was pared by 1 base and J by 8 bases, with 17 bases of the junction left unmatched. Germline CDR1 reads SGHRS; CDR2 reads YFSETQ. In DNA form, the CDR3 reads TGCGCCAGCAGCTTGTTGTTCAATCCGGGACTAGCGGCTCGAGATGAGCAGTTCTTC. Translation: CASSLLFNPGLAARDEQFF.

CDR3 loop: CASSRGQLNSPLHF. The CDR3 coding sequence is TGTGCCAGCAGCCGGGGTCAGCTGAATTCACCCCTCCACTTT. V usage is TRBV5-6 and J usage is TRBJ1-6, with D hard to call. Germline CDR1 is SGHDT and CDR2 is YYEEEE. The V end lost 4 bases, the J end lost 7 bases, and 12 bases lay between the germline ends. There are 14 residues in the CDR3.

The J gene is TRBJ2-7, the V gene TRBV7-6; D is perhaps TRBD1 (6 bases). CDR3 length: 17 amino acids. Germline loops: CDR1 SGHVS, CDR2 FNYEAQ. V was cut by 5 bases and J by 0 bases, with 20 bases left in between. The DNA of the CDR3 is TGTGCCAGCAGCCAGATTTCACAGGGTCCTAGCTCCTACGAGCAGTACTTC. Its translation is CASSQISQGPSSYEQYF.

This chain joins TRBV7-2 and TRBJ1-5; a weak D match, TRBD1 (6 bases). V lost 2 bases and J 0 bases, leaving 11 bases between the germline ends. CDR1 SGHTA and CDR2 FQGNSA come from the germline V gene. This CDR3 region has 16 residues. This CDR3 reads CASSLTGTNSNQPQHF. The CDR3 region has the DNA TGTGCCAGCAGCTTAACCGGGACAAATAGCAATCAGCCCCAGCATTTT.

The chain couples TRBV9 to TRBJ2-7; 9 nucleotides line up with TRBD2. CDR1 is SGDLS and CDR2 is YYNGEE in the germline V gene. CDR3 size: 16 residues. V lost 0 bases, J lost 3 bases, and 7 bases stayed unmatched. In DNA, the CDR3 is TGTGCCAGCAGCGTAGGTAGCGGGGGCCTTAACTACGAGCAGTACTTC. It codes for CASSVGSGGLNYEQYF. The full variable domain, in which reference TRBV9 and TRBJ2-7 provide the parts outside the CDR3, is DSGVTQTPKHLITATGQRVTLRCSPRSGDLSVYWYQQSLDQGLQFLIQYYNGEERAKGNILERFSAQQFPDLHSELNLSSLELGDSALYFCASSVGSGGLNYEQYFGPGTRLTVT.

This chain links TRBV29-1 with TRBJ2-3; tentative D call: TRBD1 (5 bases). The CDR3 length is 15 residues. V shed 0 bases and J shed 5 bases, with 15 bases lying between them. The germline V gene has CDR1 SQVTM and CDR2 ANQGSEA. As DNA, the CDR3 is TGCAGCGTTGAAGATCAGGGAAGTAGGAGAGATACGCAGTATTTT. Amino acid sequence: CSVEDQGSRRDTQYF.

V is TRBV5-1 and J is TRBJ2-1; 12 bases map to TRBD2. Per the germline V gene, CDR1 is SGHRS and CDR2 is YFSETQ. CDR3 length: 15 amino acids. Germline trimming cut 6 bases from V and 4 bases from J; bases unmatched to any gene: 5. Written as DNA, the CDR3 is TGCGCCAGCATGGAACTAGCGGGAGGTTACAATGAGCAGTTCTTC. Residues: CASMELAGGYNEQFF.